This T cell receptor beta chain emerged from a study of T cell responses to AZD1222 COVID-19 vaccine. On this clone: Its antigen remains unidentified.

Notes on the study in general: Baseline seropositives among AZD1222 recipients totaled only five or six. Spike as a whole was targeted by vaccine-associated CD4 TCRs, dominant at 160-218 and 743-854.

V lost 1 base to trimming and J lost 6 bases, with 13 bases between them. This CDR3 spans 15 amino acids. CDR1 is SGHVS and CDR2 is FQNEAQ in the germline V gene. TCRdb's table, derived via immunoSEQ multiplex PCR, lists solely in-frame clones and lacks some. This sample yields roughly 86,000 clones, of which 80% to 90% are seen a single time; roughly 31% belongs to the top ten. The receptor was derived from an adult in good health. Material: peripheral blood, obtained on day 0 of AZD1222 vaccination. The genes are TRBV7-8 and TRBJ2-1, with D perhaps matching TRBD1 (5 bases). Written as DNA, the CDR3 is TGTGCCAGCAGCTTAGTTCAGGGAATTGTCAATGAGCAGTTCTTC. Amino acids: CASSLVQGIVNEQFF.